These T cell receptor beta chains were read from a single sample in a study of CD4 and CD8 cells across lung adenocarcinoma regions. MiXCR, applied by TCRdb to the PCR reads, yields one record per CDR3 protein. Of about 9,200 distinct CDR3 sequences listed, 45% to 55% are singletons. Material: CD8+ T cells from the margin of a lung tumor. These receptors originate from a female donor with lung adenocarcinoma. The CD4 and CD8 labels of this study may be unreliable. The CDR3 runs from the conserved cysteine through the conserved F or W. Each record gives: V gene, D gene, clone size, J gene, CDR3 DNA, CDR3 protein. A D gene is named only where the DNA matches it firmly. Not all rows give a size; the values are once, few, many and, for expanded clones, a class.

v_call: TRBV6-5; d_call: TRBD2; clone_size: -; j_call: TRBJ2-1; cdr3_nt: TGTGCCAGCAGTTCCCTCCTAGCGGGAGGGCCTTACAATGAGCAGTTCTTC; cdr3_aa: CASSSLLAGGPYNEQFF
v_call: TRBV27; d_call: TRBD2; clone_size: -; j_call: TRBJ2-5; cdr3_nt: TGTGCCGGCGGCGCGGGAGATGTAGCCAAAGAGACCCAGTACTTC; cdr3_aa: CAGGAGDVAKETQYF
v_call: TRBV12-3/TRBV12-4; d_call: TRBD2; clone_size: -; j_call: TRBJ2-1; cdr3_nt: TGTGCCAGCAGTCTGACTAGCGGGAGCTATGAGCAGTTCTTC; cdr3_aa: CASSLTSGSYEQFF
v_call: TRBV28; d_call: -; clone_size: -; j_call: TRBJ1-1; cdr3_nt: TGTGCCAGCTGCCCGGGAAGGATCGCTGAAGCTTTCTTT; cdr3_aa: CASCPGRIAEAFF
v_call: TRBV7-2; d_call: -; clone_size: medium-sized; j_call: TRBJ2-3; cdr3_nt: TGTGCCAGCAGCTCACAAGCTAGGGGGAGGCTGGATACGCAGTATTTT; cdr3_aa: CASSSQARGRLDTQYF
v_call: TRBV6-1; d_call: TRBD1; clone_size: -; j_call: TRBJ2-3; cdr3_nt: TGTGCCAGCAGTGATAGGACAGGGGTCACAGATACGCAGTATTTT; cdr3_aa: CASSDRTGVTDTQYF
v_call: TRBV12-3/TRBV12-4; d_call: -; clone_size: -; j_call: TRBJ2-3; cdr3_nt: TGTGCCAGCAGCCGCTTCTCGGGCGCAACGGCAGATACGCAGTATTTT; cdr3_aa: CASSRFSGATADTQYF
v_call: TRBV7-8; d_call: TRBD2; clone_size: -; j_call: TRBJ2-1; cdr3_nt: TGTGCCAGCAGAGGACTAGCGGGTCCTTCATTGGGATTCTTC; cdr3_aa: CASRGLAGPSLGFF
v_call: TRBV20-1; d_call: -; clone_size: -; j_call: TRBJ1-1; cdr3_nt: TGCAGTGCTCGCAGGGGACTGAACACTGAAGCTTTCTTT; cdr3_aa: CSARRGLNTEAFF
v_call: TRBV7-7; d_call: TRBD1; clone_size: -; j_call: TRBJ2-6; cdr3_nt: TGTGCCAGCTCCCCCGGGACAGGGGCCAACTCTGGGGCCAACGTCCTGACTTTC; cdr3_aa: CASSPGTGANSGANVLTF
v_call: TRBV15; d_call: -; clone_size: many; j_call: TRBJ2-1; cdr3_nt: TGTGCCACCAGCGGGGTAAATTACAATGAGCAGTTCTTC; cdr3_aa: CATSGVNYNEQFF
v_call: TRBV27; d_call: TRBD2; clone_size: many; j_call: TRBJ2-3; cdr3_nt: TGTGCCAGCAGTTGGACACTAGCGGTGTCTGATACGCAGTATTTT; cdr3_aa: CASSWTLAVSDTQYF
v_call: TRBV6-1; d_call: -; clone_size: many; j_call: TRBJ2-1; cdr3_nt: -; cdr3_aa: CASTSGRSSYNEQFF
v_call: TRBV11-2; d_call: TRBD1; clone_size: few; j_call: TRBJ1-1; cdr3_nt: TGTGCCAGCAGCTTAGGCGGAGGACAGGGGCTAATGAACACTGAAGCTTTCTTT; cdr3_aa: CASSLGGGQGLMNTEAFF
v_call: TRBV18; d_call: TRBD1; clone_size: few; j_call: TRBJ2-5; cdr3_nt: TGTGCCAGCTCACCCCGGGACAGGGGCGAGACCCAGTACTTC; cdr3_aa: CASSPRDRGETQYF
v_call: TRBV6-1; d_call: -; clone_size: large; j_call: TRBJ2-5; cdr3_nt: TGTGCCAGCAGTAGAAACTGGCAGGCCCAAGAGACCCAGTACTTC; cdr3_aa: CASSRNWQAQETQYF
v_call: TRBV10-2; d_call: TRBD2; clone_size: few; j_call: TRBJ2-3; cdr3_nt: TGCGCGGGCCGCGGGGAGGGTAGCACAGATACGCAGTATTTT; cdr3_aa: CAGRGEGSTDTQYF
v_call: TRBV27; d_call: TRBD2; clone_size: -; j_call: TRBJ2-5; cdr3_nt: TGTGCCAGCAGGAGGAGAGCGGGATTGTCAGAGACGCAGTACTTC; cdr3_aa: CASRRRAGLSETQYF
v_call: TRBV10-3; d_call: TRBD1; clone_size: few; j_call: TRBJ2-2; cdr3_nt: TGTGCCATACGAGGACAGGGGGGGAAGACCGGGGAGCTGTTTTTT; cdr3_aa: CAIRGQGGKTGELFF
v_call: TRBV6-1; d_call: TRBD2; clone_size: -; j_call: TRBJ2-3; cdr3_nt: TGTGCGGGCAGTGGGGCGGGAGGTCAAGATACCCAGTACTTT; cdr3_aa: CAGSGAGGQDTQYF
v_call: TRBV6-4; d_call: TRBD2; clone_size: many; j_call: TRBJ2-3; cdr3_nt: TGTGCCAGCAGTGAAGGGCGGTGGGTAAAACTAGCGGAGAGGGGAAGGGGCACAGATACGCAGTATTTT; cdr3_aa: CASSEGRWVKLAERGRGTDTQYF
v_call: TRBV5-4; d_call: TRBD2; clone_size: once; j_call: TRBJ2-5; cdr3_nt: TGTGCCAGCAGCTTGGGCTGGAGCGGGAGTGTTAAGACCCAGTACTTC; cdr3_aa: CASSLGWSGSVKTQYF
v_call: TRBV10-1; d_call: TRBD2; clone_size: -; j_call: TRBJ2-1; cdr3_nt: TGCGCCAGCAGTGATCGAACTGGGACTAGCGCAAGGGGTAATGAGCAGTTCTTC; cdr3_aa: CASSDRTGTSARGNEQFF
v_call: TRBV6-5; d_call: -; clone_size: many; j_call: TRBJ1-6; cdr3_nt: TGTGCCAGCAGTTATCAGGGTGCGGGAAATTCACCCCTCCACTTT; cdr3_aa: CASSYQGAGNSPLHF
v_call: TRBV7-2; d_call: -; clone_size: -; j_call: TRBJ2-1; cdr3_nt: TGTGCCAGCAGCGCGGGACACAACAATGAGCAGTTCTTC; cdr3_aa: CASSAGHNNEQFF
v_call: TRBV4-1; d_call: TRBD2; clone_size: few; j_call: TRBJ2-1; cdr3_nt: TGCGCCAGCAGCCAAGGGGCTAGCGGGCCTGTCTATGAGCAGTTCTTC; cdr3_aa: CASSQGASGPVYEQFF
v_call: TRBV4-1; d_call: -; clone_size: many; j_call: TRBJ2-1; cdr3_nt: TGCGCCAGCAGCCAGAGGGGGAATGAGCAGTTCTTC; cdr3_aa: CASSQRGNEQFF
v_call: TRBV7-6; d_call: TRBD1; clone_size: many; j_call: TRBJ2-7; cdr3_nt: TGTGCCAGCAGCCCCGGGACAGGAAACTACGAGCAGTACTTC; cdr3_aa: CASSPGTGNYEQYF
v_call: TRBV12-3/TRBV12-4; d_call: TRBD2; clone_size: many; j_call: TRBJ2-1; cdr3_nt: TGTGCCAGCAGACCTAGCGGAGTGGTTTACAATGAGCAGTTCTTC; cdr3_aa: CASRPSGVVYNEQFF
v_call: TRBV6-1; d_call: TRBD2; clone_size: -; j_call: TRBJ2-2; cdr3_nt: TGTGCCAGCAGTGGACGGACTAGCGAGGAGCTGTATTTT; cdr3_aa: CASSGRTSEELYF
v_call: TRBV7-2; d_call: TRBD2; clone_size: -; j_call: TRBJ2-3; cdr3_nt: TGTGCCAGCAGCCCCACGACTAGCGGGTGGGGAGAGACCCAGTACTTT; cdr3_aa: CASSPTTSGWGETQYF
v_call: TRBV5-1; d_call: -; clone_size: -; j_call: TRBJ2-5; cdr3_nt: TGCGCCAGCAGCTTGGAAGCGGATAGGGAAGAGACCCAGTACTTC; cdr3_aa: CASSLEADREETQYF
v_call: TRBV6-5; d_call: -; clone_size: medium-sized; j_call: TRBJ2-7; cdr3_nt: TGTGCCAGCATTTTGACAGTCTCCTACGAGCAGTACTTC; cdr3_aa: CASILTVSYEQYF
v_call: TRBV6-5; d_call: TRBD1; clone_size: -; j_call: TRBJ2-7; cdr3_nt: TGTGCCAGCAGTTACTCGACACAGGGGGCCTACGAGCAGTACTTC; cdr3_aa: CASSYSTQGAYEQYF
v_call: TRBV6-1; d_call: TRBD1; clone_size: many; j_call: TRBJ1-1; cdr3_nt: TGTGCCAGCAGTGACAGGGGGCCGGGGACTGAAGCTTTCTTT; cdr3_aa: CASSDRGPGTEAFF
v_call: TRBV11-2; d_call: TRBD2; clone_size: few; j_call: TRBJ2-2; cdr3_nt: TGTGCCAGCAGCTGGACTAGCGGGACCGGGGAGCTGTTTTTT; cdr3_aa: CASSWTSGTGELFF
v_call: TRBV10-1; d_call: TRBD2; clone_size: medium-sized; j_call: TRBJ2-1; cdr3_nt: TGCGCCAGCAGTTTAGCCGGGACTAGCGGTTACAATGAGCAGTTCTTC; cdr3_aa: CASSLAGTSGYNEQFF
v_call: TRBV6-1; d_call: TRBD2; clone_size: once; j_call: TRBJ2-1; cdr3_nt: TGTGCCAGCACAGGAGCATCGGGACTAGCGGTTTACAATGAGCAGTTCTTC; cdr3_aa: CASTGASGLAVYNEQFF
v_call: TRBV6-1; d_call: -; clone_size: -; j_call: TRBJ2-3; cdr3_nt: TGTGCGGGCAGGGGCGGGCGTGCCTTGGGGACGCAGTATTTT; cdr3_aa: CAGRGGRALGTQYF
v_call: TRBV6-1; d_call: TRBD2; clone_size: medium-sized; j_call: TRBJ2-1; cdr3_nt: TGTGCCAGCCGGATCGGGACTAGCAGACACAATGAGCAGTTCTTC; cdr3_aa: CASRIGTSRHNEQFF
v_call: TRBV10-2; d_call: -; clone_size: -; j_call: TRBJ2-4; cdr3_nt: TGCGCCAGCACGGGGCAGGGAGCCAAAAATATTCAGTACTTC; cdr3_aa: CASTGQGAKNIQYF
v_call: TRBV4-1; d_call: -; clone_size: -; j_call: TRBJ2-5; cdr3_nt: TGCGCCAGCAGCCAAGAAGGCTCCGGGTCCCCGAAAGAGACCCAGTACTTC; cdr3_aa: CASSQEGSGSPKETQYF
v_call: TRBV6-5; d_call: TRBD1; clone_size: medium-sized; j_call: TRBJ2-1; cdr3_nt: TGTGCCAGCAGGAGGATGGGACAGGGGTTCAATGAGCAGTTCTTC; cdr3_aa: CASRRMGQGFNEQFF
v_call: TRBV7-8; d_call: -; clone_size: many; j_call: TRBJ1-2; cdr3_nt: TGTGCCAGCAGCCCAGGAGGTATGGATGGCTACACCTTC; cdr3_aa: CASSPGGMDGYTF
v_call: TRBV27; d_call: TRBD1; clone_size: once; j_call: TRBJ2-3; cdr3_nt: TGTGCCAGCAGGCAGGGGGTAGGTCTCAAAGAGACGCAGTATTTT; cdr3_aa: CASRQGVGLKETQYF
v_call: TRBV27; d_call: -; clone_size: -; j_call: TRBJ2-3; cdr3_nt: TGTGGGAGCGGTCCTCCAGAGACGCAGTATTTC; cdr3_aa: CGSGPPETQYF
v_call: TRBV6-1; d_call: -; clone_size: -; j_call: TRBJ2-3; cdr3_nt: TGTGCCACCGAGACAAGCGGCACAGATACGCAGTATTTT; cdr3_aa: CATETSGTDTQYF
v_call: TRBV27; d_call: -; clone_size: medium-sized; j_call: TRBJ2-1; cdr3_nt: TGTGCCAGCAGTTTATCGGGGAGCAAACTCTACAATGAGCAGTTCTTC; cdr3_aa: CASSLSGSKLYNEQFF
v_call: TRBV9; d_call: TRBD2; clone_size: many; j_call: TRBJ2-3; cdr3_nt: TGTGCCAGCAGCACCCGGACTAGCGTAACTAGCACAGATACGCAGTATTTT; cdr3_aa: CASSTRTSVTSTDTQYF
v_call: TRBV25-1; d_call: -; clone_size: -; j_call: TRBJ2-3; cdr3_nt: TGTGCCAGCAGTCAGTCCGTGGGCACAGAGGCGCAGTATTTT; cdr3_aa: CASSQSVGTEAQYF